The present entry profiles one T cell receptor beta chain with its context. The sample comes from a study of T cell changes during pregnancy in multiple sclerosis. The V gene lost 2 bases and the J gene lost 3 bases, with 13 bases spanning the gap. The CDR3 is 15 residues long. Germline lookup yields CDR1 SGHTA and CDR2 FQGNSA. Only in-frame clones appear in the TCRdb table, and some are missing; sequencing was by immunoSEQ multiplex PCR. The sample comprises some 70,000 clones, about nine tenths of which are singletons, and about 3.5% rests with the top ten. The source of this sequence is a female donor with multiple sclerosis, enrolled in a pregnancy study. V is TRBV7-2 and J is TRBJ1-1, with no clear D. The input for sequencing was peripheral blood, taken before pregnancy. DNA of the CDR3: TGTGCCAGCAGCTTAACGATTCGACTGGACACTGAAGCTTTCTTT. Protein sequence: CASSLTIRLDTEAFF.